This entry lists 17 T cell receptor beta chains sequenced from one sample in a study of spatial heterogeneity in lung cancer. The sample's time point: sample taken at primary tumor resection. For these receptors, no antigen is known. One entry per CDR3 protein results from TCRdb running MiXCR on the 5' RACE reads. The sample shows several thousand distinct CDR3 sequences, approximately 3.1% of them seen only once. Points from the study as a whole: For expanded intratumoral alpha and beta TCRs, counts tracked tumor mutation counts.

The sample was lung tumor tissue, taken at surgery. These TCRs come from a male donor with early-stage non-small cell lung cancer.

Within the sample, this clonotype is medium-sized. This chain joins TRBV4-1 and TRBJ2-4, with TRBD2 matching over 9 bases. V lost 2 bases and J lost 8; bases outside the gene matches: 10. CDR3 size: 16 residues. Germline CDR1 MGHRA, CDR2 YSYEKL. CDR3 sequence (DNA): TGCGCCAGCAGCCAATCTCTTAGCGGGAGTATTGACATTCAGTACTTC. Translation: CASSQSLSGSIDIQYF.

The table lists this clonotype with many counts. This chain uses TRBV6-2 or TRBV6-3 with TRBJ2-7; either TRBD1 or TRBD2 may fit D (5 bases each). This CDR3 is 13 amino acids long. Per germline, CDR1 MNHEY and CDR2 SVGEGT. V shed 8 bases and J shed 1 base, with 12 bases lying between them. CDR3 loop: CASALGTSYEQYF. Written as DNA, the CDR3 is TGTGCCAGCGCCTTAGGGACGTCCTACGAGCAGTACTTC.

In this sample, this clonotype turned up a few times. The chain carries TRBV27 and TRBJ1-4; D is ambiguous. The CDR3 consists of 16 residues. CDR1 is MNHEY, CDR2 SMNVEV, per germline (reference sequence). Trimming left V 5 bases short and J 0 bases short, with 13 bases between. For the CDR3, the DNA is TGTGCCAGCAGTCCCCTGAGCGGCGCAACTAATGAAAAACTGTTTTTT. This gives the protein CASSPLSGATNEKLFF.

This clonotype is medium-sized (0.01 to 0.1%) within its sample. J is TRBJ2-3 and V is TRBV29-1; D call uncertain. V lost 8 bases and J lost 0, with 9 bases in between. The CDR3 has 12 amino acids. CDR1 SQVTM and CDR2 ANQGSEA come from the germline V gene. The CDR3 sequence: CSLKSSTDTQYF. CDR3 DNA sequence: TGCAGCTTAAAGAGTAGCACAGATACGCAGTATTTT.

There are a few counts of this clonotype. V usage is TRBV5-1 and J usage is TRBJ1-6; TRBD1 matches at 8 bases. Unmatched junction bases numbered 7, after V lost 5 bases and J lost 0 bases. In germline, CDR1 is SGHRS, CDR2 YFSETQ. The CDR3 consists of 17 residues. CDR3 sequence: CASRQGQASSYNSPLHF. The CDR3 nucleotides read TGCGCCAGCAGACAGGGACAGGCGAGCTCCTATAATTCACCCCTCCACTTT.

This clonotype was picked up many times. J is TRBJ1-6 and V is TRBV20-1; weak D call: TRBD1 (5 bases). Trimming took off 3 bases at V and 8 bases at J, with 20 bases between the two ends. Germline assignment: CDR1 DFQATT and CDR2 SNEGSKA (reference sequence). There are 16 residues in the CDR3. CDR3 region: CSASVPGLGPDSPLHF. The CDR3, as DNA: TGCAGTGCTAGTGTCCCGGGACTCGGCCCGGATTCACCCCTCCACTTT.

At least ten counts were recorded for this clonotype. CDR3 coding DNA: TGCGCCAGCAGCCAAATACCTTCCGTGAGGACCGGGGAGCTGTTTTTT. The encoded protein is CASSQIPSVRTGELFF. V is TRBV4-1 and J is TRBJ2-2; D gene unclear. In germline, CDR1 is MGHRA, CDR2 YSYEKL. Trimming cost V 2 bases and J 5 bases, with 15 bases left between them. The CDR3 covers 16 residues.

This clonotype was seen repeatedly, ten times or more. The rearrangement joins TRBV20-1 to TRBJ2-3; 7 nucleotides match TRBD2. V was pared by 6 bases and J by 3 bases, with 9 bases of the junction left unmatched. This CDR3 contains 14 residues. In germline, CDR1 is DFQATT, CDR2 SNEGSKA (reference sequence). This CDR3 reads CSADLAAETDTQYF. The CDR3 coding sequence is TGCAGTGCGGACCTAGCGGCGGAGACAGATACGCAGTATTTT.

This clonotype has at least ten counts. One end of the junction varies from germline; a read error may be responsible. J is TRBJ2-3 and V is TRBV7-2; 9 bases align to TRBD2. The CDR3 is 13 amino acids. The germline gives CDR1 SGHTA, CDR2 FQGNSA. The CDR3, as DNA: TGTGCCAGCAGCCTAGCGGGGCTAAATACGCAGTATTTT. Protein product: CASSLAGLNTQYF.

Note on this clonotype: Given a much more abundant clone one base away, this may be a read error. The CDR3 DNA reads TGCGCCAGCAGCTTGTCGCCTGGTGCTAACTATGGCTACAACTTC. Protein product: CASSLSPGANYGYNF. The J gene is TRBJ1-2, the V gene TRBV5-1; no clear D gene. CDR1 and CDR2 (germline): SGHRS, YFSETQ. The CDR3 covers 15 residues.

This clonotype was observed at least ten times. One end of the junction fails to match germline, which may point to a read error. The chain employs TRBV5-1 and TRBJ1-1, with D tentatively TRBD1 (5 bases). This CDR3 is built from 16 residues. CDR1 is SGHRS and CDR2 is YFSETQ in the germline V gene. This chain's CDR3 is CASSLGGARAHTEAFF. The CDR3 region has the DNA TGCGCCAGCAGTTTGGGAGGGGCGAGGGCGCACACTGAAGCTTTCTTT.

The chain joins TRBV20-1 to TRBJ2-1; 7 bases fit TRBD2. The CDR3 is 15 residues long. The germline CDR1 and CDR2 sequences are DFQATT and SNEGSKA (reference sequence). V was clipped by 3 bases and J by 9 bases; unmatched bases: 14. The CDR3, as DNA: TGCAGTGCTAGCCCTAGCGGAGCCGAGTGGGGTGAGCAGTTCTTC. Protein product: CSASPSGAEWGEQFF.

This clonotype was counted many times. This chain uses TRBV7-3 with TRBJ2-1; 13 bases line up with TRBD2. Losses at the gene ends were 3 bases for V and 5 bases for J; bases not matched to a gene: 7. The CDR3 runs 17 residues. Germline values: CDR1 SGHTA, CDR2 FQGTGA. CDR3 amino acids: CASSFRGGLAGHNEQFF. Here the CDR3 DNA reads TGTGCCAGCAGCTTTCGAGGGGGACTAGCGGGACACAATGAGCAGTTCTTC.

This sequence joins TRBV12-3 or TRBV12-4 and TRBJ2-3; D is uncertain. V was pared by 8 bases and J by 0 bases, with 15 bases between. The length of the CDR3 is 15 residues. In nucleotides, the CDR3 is TGTGCCAGCCGCTCCGGCGGCAGTAGCACAGATACGCAGTATTTT. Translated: CASRSGGSSTDTQYF.

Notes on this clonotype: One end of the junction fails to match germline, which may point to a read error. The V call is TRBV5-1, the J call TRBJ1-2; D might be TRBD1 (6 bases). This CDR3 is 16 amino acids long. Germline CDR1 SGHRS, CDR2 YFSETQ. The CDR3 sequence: CASSLIYRAAGYGYNF. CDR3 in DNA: TGCGCCAGCAGCTTGATTTACAGGGCGGCGGGCTATGGCTACAACTTC.

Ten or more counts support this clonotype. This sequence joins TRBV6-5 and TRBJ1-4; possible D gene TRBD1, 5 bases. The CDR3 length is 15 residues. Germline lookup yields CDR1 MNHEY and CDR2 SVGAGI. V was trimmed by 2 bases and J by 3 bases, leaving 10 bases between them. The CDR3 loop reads CASSYMRGPNEKLFF. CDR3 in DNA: TGTGCCAGCAGTTACATGAGGGGCCCTAATGAAAAACTGTTTTTT.

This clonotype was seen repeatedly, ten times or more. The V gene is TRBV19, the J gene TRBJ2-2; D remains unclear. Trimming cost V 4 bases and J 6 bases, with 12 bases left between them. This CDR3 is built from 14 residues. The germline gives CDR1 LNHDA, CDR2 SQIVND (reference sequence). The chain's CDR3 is CASSTGRRAGELFF. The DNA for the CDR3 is TGTGCCAGTAGTACTGGCCGTAGGGCCGGGGAGCTGTTTTTT.